One and the same sample provided the 28 T cell receptor beta chains below, sequenced in a study of vaccination and CD4 T cells after COVID-19. No antigen has been identified for these receptors. Noted treatment: roughly nine-day PBMC culture with coronavirus spike peptide pools or control peptides (ViraFEST assay). The Oncomine TCR Beta short-read assay sequenced DNA from cultured CD4+ T cells. TCRdb re-called the PCR reads through MiXCR, storing one row per CDR3 protein. The data show some 20,000 distinct CDR3 sequences, roughly 40% seen once. Sequences were derived from CD4+ T cells from blood, cultured in vitro, sampled after SARS-CoV-2 vaccination. These TCRs come from a human donor who had recovered from COVID-19.

J is TRBJ1-5 and V is TRBV19; D unclear. CDR1 is LNHDA and CDR2 is SQIVND in the germline V gene (reference sequence). This CDR3 is built from 18 residues. Trimming pared 2 bases from V and 6 bases from J, leaving 23 bases between. CDR3 protein: CASSILRVAGILVQPQHF. CDR3 DNA: TGTGCCAGTAGTATACTCCGTGTGGCGGGGATTTTAGTTCAGCCCCAGCATTTT.

The chain recombines TRBV5-6 with TRBJ2-7, with 11 bases fitting TRBD2. J gave up 6 bases and V 2 bases, and 10 bases lay outside the gene matches. The CDR3 has 16 residues. In germline, CDR1 is SGHDT, CDR2 YYEEEE. The CDR3 nucleotides read TGTGCCAGCAGCTTTTTCGGACTAGCGGGTTCTGGCGAGCAGTACTTC. Its translation: CASSFFGLAGSGEQYF.

The rearrangement uses TRBV19 and TRBJ1-2; 7 bases match TRBD1. V was clipped by 5 bases and J by 5 bases; unmatched bases: 8. This CDR3 has 14 amino acids. Germline CDR1 reads LNHDA; CDR2 reads SQIVND (reference sequence). The CDR3 region is CASSDLGQIYGYTF. In nucleotides, the CDR3 is TGTGCCAGTAGTGACCTGGGACAGATTTATGGCTACACCTTC. The full variable domain, with the rest looked up from reference TRBV19 and TRBJ1-2, is DGGITQSPKYLFRKEGQNVTLSCEQNLNHDAMYWYRQDPGQGLRLIYYSQIVNDFQKGDIAEGYSVSREKKESFPLTVTSAQKNPTAFYLCASSDLGQIYGYTFGSGTRLTVV.

The chain combines TRBV6-2 or TRBV6-3 with TRBJ1-2, with D perhaps TRBD1 (5 bases). Trimming took 5 bases from V and 2 from J, leaving 12 bases between them. The CDR3 runs 14 residues. The germline V gene has CDR1 MNHEY and CDR2 SVGEGT. The CDR3 DNA sequence: TGTGCCAGCAGTGGGGGACCGATGAACTATGGCTACACCTTC. Amino acid sequence: CASSGGPMNYGYTF.

CDR3 DNA: TGTGCCAGCCGCAGACAACAGGGTCTGAGGAATTCACCCCTCCACTTT. It specifies CASRRQQGLRNSPLHF. The chain uses TRBV27 and TRBJ1-6; perhaps TRBD1 as D (6 bases). V gave up 8 bases and J gave up 7 bases, with 21 bases separating them. Germline V gene lookup returns CDR1 MNHEY and CDR2 SMNVEV (reference sequence). The CDR3 contains 16 residues.

The chain uses TRBV5-1 and TRBJ2-7; D gene uncertain. Germline assignment: CDR1 SGHRS and CDR2 YFSETQ. The CDR3 sequence is 16 residues long. V lost 4 bases to trimming and J lost 0 bases, with 17 bases between them. The CDR3 region is CASSRLTETPSYEQYF. CDR3 coding DNA: TGCGCCAGCAGCCGCCTTACAGAAACTCCCTCCTACGAGCAGTACTTC. Combining the CDR3 with reference TRBV5-1 and TRBJ2-7 gives the whole variable domain KAGVTQTPRYLIKTRGQQVTLSCSPISGHRSVSWYQQTPGQGLQFLFEYFSETQRNKGNFPGRFSGRQFSNSRSEMNVSTLELGDSALYLCASSRLTETPSYEQYFGPGTRLTVT.

This chain joins TRBV20-1 and TRBJ2-7, with a weak D call TRBD2 (6 bases). CDR3 length: 15 residues. The ends were cut back, 6 bases at V and 5 bases at J, with 23 bases in the middle. CDR1 is DFQATT, CDR2 SNEGSKA, per germline (reference sequence). The CDR3 coding sequence is TGCAGTGCCCACGGGGAGGTTACCGTGGGGGACGAGCAGTACTTC. This codes for CSAHGEVTVGDEQYF.

The table lists this clonotype with a few counts. V is TRBV6-2 or TRBV6-3 and J is TRBJ1-5; D is uncertain. Looked up from germline, CDR1 is MNHEY and CDR2 is SVGEGT. Trimming shortened V by 6 bases and J by 2 bases, and 14 bases separated the two germline ends. This CDR3 region has 15 residues. The CDR3 coding sequence is TGTGCCAGCAGGGAAGAGGGCCGGGGCAATCAGCCCCAGCATTTT. It encodes CASREEGRGNQPQHF.

This chain uses TRBV28 with TRBJ1-2; TRBD1 is a possible D gene (5 bases). CDR1 and CDR2 (germline): MDHEN, SYDVKM. This CDR3 has 13 amino acids. The germline V and J ends were trimmed by 6 bases and 4 bases, with 12 bases remaining between them. CDR3 coding DNA: TGTGCCAGCAGCCGGGGGGGAGGCTATGGCTACACCTTC. Translated, it gives CASSRGGGYGYTF.

In this sample, this clonotype turned up a few times. The chain recombines TRBV11-3 with TRBJ2-3; 10 bases line up with TRBD2. V shed 1 base, J shed 4 bases, and the junction held 2 bases outside the gene matches. CDR1 and CDR2 from the germline V gene are SGHNT and YENEEA. The CDR3 covers 15 residues. CDR3 region: CASSLGGLAADTQYF. The CDR3 DNA is TGTGCCAGCAGCTTAGGCGGACTAGCGGCAGATACGCAGTATTTT.

The chain carries TRBV6-1 and TRBJ2-5, with 7 positions matching TRBD2. V was clipped by 10 bases and J by 0 bases; unmatched bases: 11. Germline V gene data show CDR1 as MNHNS and CDR2 as SASEGT. This CDR3 has 15 amino acids. DNA of the CDR3: TGTGCCACCCAAGGGAGGGGATCCAACCAAGAGACCCAGTACTTC. It is translated as CATQGRGSNQETQYF.

This clonotype has only a few counts. This chain connects TRBV20-1 to TRBJ1-1, with D possibly being TRBD1 (6 bases). V was shortened by 6 bases and J by 5 bases, with 19 bases between the two germline ends. This CDR3 comprises 14 residues. CDR1 DFQATT and CDR2 SNEGSKA come from the germline V gene (reference sequence). The CDR3 is CSAKGLGGWTEAFF. Written as DNA, the CDR3 is TGCAGTGCAAAAGGCCTAGGGGGTTGGACTGAAGCTTTCTTT.

This clonotype occurred a few times. The V call is TRBV6-1, the J call TRBJ2-2; D is unclear. Trimming shortened V by 0 bases and J by 4 bases, and 6 bases separated the two germline ends. Germline V lookup: CDR1 MNHNS, CDR2 SASEGT. This CDR3 spans 14 amino acids. The CDR3 DNA sequence: TGTGCCAGCAGTGAAGCTCACCTCACCGGGGAGCTGTTTTTT. It encodes CASSEAHLTGELFF.

The gene calls are TRBV12-3 or TRBV12-4 and TRBJ1-5; perhaps TRBD1 as D (5 bases). This CDR3 comprises 12 residues. V lost 6 bases and J 4 bases, leaving 7 bases between the germline ends. The CDR3 region has the DNA TGTGCCAGCAGCCGACAGAATCAGCCCCAGCATTTT. Translation gives CASSRQNQPQHF.

This chain links TRBV9 with TRBJ2-5; D might be TRBD2 (5 bases). Germline loops: CDR1 SGDLS, CDR2 YYNGEE. CDR3 size: 14 residues. The V end was cut by 0 bases, the J end by 0 bases, with 6 bases between. The CDR3 reads CASSVAGNQETQYF. As DNA, the CDR3 is TGTGCCAGCAGCGTAGCGGGGAACCAAGAGACCCAGTACTTC. Full variable domain (outside the CDR3, taken from reference TRBV9 and TRBJ2-5): DSGVTQTPKHLITATGQRVTLRCSPRSGDLSVYWYQQSLDQGLQFLIQYYNGEERAKGNILERFSAQQFPDLHSELNLSSLELGDSALYFCASSVAGNQETQYFGPGTRLLVL.

This clonotype came up a few times. The chain is built from TRBV2 and TRBJ1-2, with 7 bases that match TRBD1. CDR1 is SNHLY and CDR2 is FYNNEI in the germline V gene. After removal of 6 bases from V and 8 bases from J, the junction contained 12 bases not matched to a gene. The CDR3 covers 14 residues. The CDR3 DNA follows: TGTGCCAGCAGCCCCACCGGGACAGTGCAAGGCTACACCTTC. Its translation: CASSPTGTVQGYTF.

J is TRBJ1-2 and V is TRBV20-1; TRBD1 aligns across 7 bases. V trimming: 2 bases; J trimming: 3 bases; junction bases outside the gene matches: 15. The germline CDR1 and CDR2 sequences are DFQATT and SNEGSKA (reference sequence). CDR3 length: 17 amino acids. This chain's CDR3 is CSARSRDSGLVYYGYTF. The CDR3 bases are TGCAGTGCTAGATCCCGGGACAGTGGCCTGGTATACTATGGCTACACCTTC.

In this sample, this clonotype turned up a few times. The chain carries TRBV28 and TRBJ2-5; 12 nucleotides match TRBD2. V lost 6 bases, J lost 2 bases, and 7 bases stayed unmatched. This CDR3 comprises 16 residues. The germline gives CDR1 MDHEN, CDR2 SYDVKM. CDR3 sequence reads: CASRIGTSGSQETQYF. CDR3 coding DNA: TGTGCCAGCAGGATAGGGACTAGCGGGTCTCAAGAGACCCAGTACTTC.

The chain is built from TRBV6-2 or TRBV6-3 and TRBJ2-3; TRBD1 or TRBD2 may be the D gene (5 bases each). Deletions cut 6 bases from V and 2 bases from J, with 12 bases between. Germline V gene sequence: CDR1 MNHEY, CDR2 SVGEGT. The CDR3 loop spans 14 amino acids. The CDR3 is CASRGPGFTDTQYF. In DNA, the CDR3 is TGTGCCAGCAGGGGACCCGGATTCACAGATACGCAGTATTTT.

The gene calls are TRBV29-1 and TRBJ2-5; 7 bases agree with TRBD2. The junction had 2 bases not matched to a gene; V was cut back by 3 bases and J by 1 base. Germline loops: CDR1 SQVTM, CDR2 ANQGSEA. There are 13 residues in the CDR3. The DNA of the CDR3 is TGCAGCGTTGAGGGGGGGGTCCAAGAGACCCAGTACTTC. It translates to CSVEGGVQETQYF.

This clonotype was recorded a few times. The chain links TRBV24-1 to TRBJ1-1; TRBD1 matches 7 bases. With 4 bases clipped from V and 7 bases from J, the junction kept 5 bases outside the gene matches. CDR3 length: 13 amino acids. Germline CDR1 KGHDR, CDR2 SFDVKD. CDR3: CATSDQRQGEAFF. The CDR3 DNA reads TGTGCCACCAGTGACCAGAGACAGGGTGAAGCTTTCTTT.

The chain joins TRBV2 to TRBJ1-1, with D unresolved. Germline lookup yields CDR1 SNHLY and CDR2 FYNNEI. The V and J ends lost 7 bases and 5 bases respectively, with 14 bases between them. This CDR3 region has 13 residues. As DNA, the CDR3 is TGTGCCAGCATCCCGGGGAGTGATACTGAAGCTTTCTTT. This sequence encodes CASIPGSDTEAFF.

This clonotype was detected a few times. The V gene is TRBV28, the J gene TRBJ1-1, with D possibly TRBD1 on 5 matching bases. The V end lost 6 bases, the J end lost 2 bases, and 19 bases lay between the germline ends. The CDR3 spans 16 residues. Germline CDR1 reads MDHEN; CDR2 reads SYDVKM. As DNA, the CDR3 is TGTGCCAGCAGCCCCCAACCGGGACTGAAAAACACTGAAGCTTTCTTT. It specifies CASSPQPGLKNTEAFF.

The chain has TRBV6-2 or TRBV6-3 and TRBJ1-1; D is uncertain. Trimming pared 7 bases from V and 1 base from J, leaving 13 bases between. The CDR3 has 14 amino acids. Germline-derived CDR1 and CDR2 are MNHEY and SVGEGT. CDR3 sequence reads: CASTPAGWNTEAFF. The CDR3 DNA reads TGTGCCAGCACCCCGGCAGGATGGAACACTGAAGCTTTCTTT.

This clonotype was recorded a few times. One junction end does not reproduce the germline sequence, and a read error may be involved. This rearrangement joins TRBV7-2 to TRBJ1-2; the D is unclear. The CDR3 is 11 residues long. The germline V gene encodes CDR1 SGHTA and CDR2 FQGNSA. The CDR3 sequence: CASSRGLTYSF. The CDR3 nucleotides read TGTGCCAGCAGCCGAGGACTCACCTACAGCTTC.

This sequence joins TRBV6-1 and TRBJ1-3; D is possibly TRBD1 (5 bases). CDR3 size: 15 residues. V was clipped by 1 base and J by 2 bases, with 9 bases between them. Germline V gives CDR1 MNHNS, CDR2 SASEGT. CDR3 DNA: TGTGCCAGCAGTGAAGAGAGGGGACCTGGAAACACCATATATTTT. The encoded protein is CASSEERGPGNTIYF.

This sequence joins TRBV12-3 or TRBV12-4 and TRBJ2-1, with 7 bases fitting TRBD2. The CDR3 loop spans 14 amino acids. The ends lost 4 bases at V and 4 bases at J; junction bases unmatched: 4. In nucleotides, the CDR3 is TGTGCCAGCAGTTCAGACGGGGGGTACAATGAGCAGTTCTTC. It codes for CASSSDGGYNEQFF.

The chain recombines TRBV7-9 with TRBJ2-7; D may correspond to TRBD1 or TRBD2 (6 bases each). The germline V gene encodes CDR1 SEHNR and CDR2 FQNEAQ (reference sequence). CDR3 length: 13 residues. V lost 3 bases, J lost 5 bases, and 11 bases lay in between. The CDR3 region is CASSFGGRNEQYF. CDR3 nucleotides: TGTGCCAGCAGCTTCGGGGGCCGGAACGAGCAGTACTTC.